Described below is a single TCR beta chain sequence and its context. Its antigen is not identified. This sample was taken from a study of Tregs in tolerant kidney transplant recipients. General observations from the study: Biological reproducibility was not directly addressed in this study. The most relevant donor-specific Treg TCRbeta repertoire apparently came from expansion with activated donor B cells. Validation in larger populations is needed because few patients were studied.

The CDR3 is 16 amino acids. The V gene's germline CDR1 is SGHKS and CDR2 YYEKEE (reference sequence). V dropped 4 bases and J dropped 2 bases, with 15 bases sitting between them. CD4+CD25+CD127- Tregs, CD4+CD25- non-Tregs, CD4 and CD8 cells were sorted. Assay used: immunoSEQ multiplex PCR; TCRdb lists only in-frame clones, some missing. The sample lists 200,000 to 300,000 clones, 65% to 85% occurring once. The sample comprised CD4+ T cells from blood. V usage is TRBV5-5 and J usage is TRBJ2-2; tentatively, D is TRBD2 (6 bases). The sequence was collected from a human donor in good health. The CDR3 loop is CASSAAGGANTGELFF. CDR3 sequence (DNA): TGTGCCAGCAGCGCCGCCGGAGGGGCTAACACCGGGGAGCTGTTTTTT.